In this sample, the clone carrying this TCR beta chain turned up once. Germline-derived CDR1 and CDR2 are MNHEY and SVGAGI. With 8 bases clipped from V and 4 bases from J, the junction kept 7 bases outside the gene matches. This CDR3 region has 13 residues. The record originates from a study of blood T cell repertoires in COVID-19. Turning to the study itself: Material from acute and convalescent COVID-19 was sourced from the United States, Italy and Spain. From T cells, B-cell-depleted T cells, or PBMCs came the material, which was cDNA or gDNA.

Authors' analysis steps: Quantification of nucleated cells was approximated via reference gene primer amplification. Sequencing used immunoSEQ multiplex PCR; TCRdb keeps in-frame clones, though not all of them. From that table come the V and J calls and clone size; the DNA was used to work out D and trimming. The sample carries some 140,000 clones, about 89% recorded once. This sequence was found in a man aged 50-60 years with acute or convalescent COVID-19. Sequenced material: peripheral blood. J is TRBJ2-7 and V is TRBV6-5; 8 nucleotides align to TRBD2. The CDR3 sequence: CASRGGPNYEQYF. CDR3 coding DNA: TGTGCCAGCCGCGGGGGGCCGAATTACGAGCAGTACTTC.